The T cell receptor (beta chain) described here comes from a study of long-term antiretroviral therapy in people with HIV. Study findings and constraints: Within the repertoire, clones expanded before ART were dominant at all time points. The study found narrower CDR3 length ranges in HIV repertoires than in controls.

The CDR3 contains 18 residues. Trimming cost V 6 bases and J 2 bases; bases outside gene matches: 10. The V gene's germline CDR1 is MGHRA and CDR2 YSYEKL. This was the immunoSEQ v3.0 assay at survey level. Clones were read by immunoSEQ multiplex PCR, and TCRdb kept only the in-frame ones, dropping some. The data show 35,000 to 45,000 clones, about four fifths seen once. Every donor contributed at least one pre-ART and at least two post-ART PBMC samples. Regarding this clone: The antigen is not known.

The sequence came from a man between 18 and 29 years old with HIV. Source: unsorted PBMCs, taken 1 year after starting antiretroviral therapy. V usage is TRBV4-1 and J usage is TRBJ2-3, with 14 positions matching TRBD2. The CDR3 DNA follows: TGCGCCAGCAGTCTGGAGACTAGCGGGAGGGCCTACACAGATACGCAGTATTTT. Its protein is CASSLETSGRAYTDTQYF.